This T cell receptor (beta chain) was recorded in a study of long-term antiretroviral therapy in people with HIV. Findings of the study overall: Comparison with controls showed narrower CDR3 length ranges in HIV repertoires. Pre-ART clonal expansion yielded clones that dominated the repertoire at all time points.

V shed 5 bases and J 5 bases; nucleotides not matched to a gene: 6. This CDR3 comprises 14 residues. The V gene's germline CDR1 is SGHNT and CDR2 YYREEE (reference sequence). Cryopreserved PBMC samples of roughly 0.95-10 million cells were used for DNA extraction. Comment on this clone: Its antigen remains unidentified.

Version v3.0 of the immunoSEQ assay was performed at survey level. The method was immunoSEQ multiplex PCR; TCRdb's version includes in-frame clones alone and lacks a portion of them. The data contain fewer than 25,000 clones, about 87% of them singletons. J is TRBJ1-4 and V is TRBV5-4, with 7 bases aligning to TRBD1. Sequencing was performed on unsorted PBMCs, taken approximately 2.5 years after starting antiretroviral therapy. The clonotype was recovered from a woman aged 45-59 years with HIV. The CDR3 region is CASRSGTDNEKLFF. In DNA form, the CDR3 reads TGTGCCAGCAGGTCCGGGACAGACAATGAAAAACTGTTTTTT.